This TCR beta chain comes out of a study of cytomegalovirus exposure and HLA in healthy donors. Study-wide results and caveats: The study flagged around 160 TCR beta chains as cytomegalovirus-associated. Reports indicate that TCR beta sequences accurately predicted the HLA-A and HLA-B alleles of most subjects. According to an earlier analysis, most TCR beta V segments yielded productive rearrangements about 87% or about 30% of the time.

PCR was performed using 60 Vbeta and 13 Jbeta primers. Produced via immunoSEQ multiplex PCR; TCRdb's table is partial and in-frame only. The sample yields about 200,000 clones, 70% to 80% seen once. The CDR3 contains 14 residues. Per the germline V gene, CDR1 is SNHLY and CDR2 is FYNNEI. The germline V and J ends were trimmed by 5 bases and 1 base, with 11 bases remaining between them. A note on this clone: Its matching antigen is unknown.

The sequencing sample was made of PBMCs. The receptor's source is a man between 40 and 49 years old in good health and CMV-seronegative. J is TRBJ1-1 and V is TRBV2; D remains ambiguous. CDR3 loop: CASSLQTTNTEAFF. Here the CDR3 DNA reads TGTGCCAGCAGTCTACAGACAACGAACACTGAAGCTTTCTTT. The full variable domain, completed using reference TRBV2 and TRBJ1-1, is EPEVTQTPSHQVTQMGQEVILRCVPISNHLYFYWYRQILGQKVEFLVSFYNNEISEKSEIFDDQFSVERPDGSNFTLKIRSTKLEDSAMYFCASSLQTTNTEAFFGQGTRLTVV.